The 2 T cell receptor beta chains below all came from one sample that was sequenced in a study of beta chain features in type 1 diabetes. Sequencing targeted expressed TCRB transcripts, as all isolated RNA had been reverse transcribed. Assay: immunoSEQ multiplex PCR; the TCRdb copy retains only in-frame clones and omits some. Of under 800,000 clones in the sample, about 14% are singletons; the top ten hold about 0.086%. Material for sequencing was naive CD4+ T cells from blood. These TCRs come from a man between 18 and 35 years old in good health.

V gene TRBV19 combines with J gene TRBJ2-7; TRBD1 is a possible D gene (5 bases). Germline lookup yields CDR1 LNHDA and CDR2 SQIVND (reference sequence). CDR3 length: 15 residues. The V and J ends lost 1 base and 3 bases respectively, with 13 bases between them. The CDR3 is CASSIGRQPFYEQYF. The CDR3 DNA is TGTGCCAGTAGTATAGGGCGACAGCCCTTCTACGAGCAGTACTTC.

This clone was observed a few times. The gene calls are TRBV6-5 and TRBJ1-1; D unclear. Germline CDR1 reads MNHEY; CDR2 reads SVGAGI. Deletions cut 6 bases from V and 4 bases from J, with 15 bases between. The CDR3 runs 14 residues. CDR3 in DNA: TGTGCCAGCAGACCACCGACTCGGGCCACTGAAGCTTTCTTT. Encoded protein: CASRPPTRATEAFF.